This T cell receptor (beta chain) was sequenced in a study of metastatic and nonmetastatic thyroid tumors. Study-level background: Blood and tumor or nodule tissue repertoires from malignant and benign thyroid patients were compared.

Thyroid surgery was preceded by no treatment in any patient. This clone was counted between two and nine times. Its antigen is unidentified. Mismatch with germline at one junction end may stem from a read error. Broader study findings: Relative to benign nodules, malignant thyroid tumors were reportedly characterized by significantly elevated TCR beta diversity in blood and tumor.

As handled by the study authors: Clinicopathological groups of papillary thyroid cancer showed CDR3 differences that were used to build a distant-metastasis classifier. TCRdb redid the clone calls on the PCR reads using MiXCR. None of the V and J calls come from the authors' own analysis; TCRdb made them. The profile shows fewer than 30,000 clones, 15% of them singletons. Germline CDR1 and CDR2: MGHDK and SYGVNS. The CDR3 runs 12 residues. The TCR comes from a female donor with papillary thyroid cancer or a benign thyroid nodule (not recorded which). Some clones in this sample may be carry-over from other donors' samples. The chain joins TRBV25-1 to TRBJ1-2; D not certain. Sequenced material: blood. For the CDR3, the DNA is TGTGTCAGCAGTATGTTCTCGGGAGGCTACACCTTC. This codes for CVSSMFSGGYTF.